This paragraph covers one T cell receptor beta chain sequence. These data originate in a study of T-cell memory formation after mild COVID-19. In TCRdb, the 5' RACE reads were re-called with MiXCR into one record per CDR3 protein. Here the sample spans roughly 170,000 distinct CDR3 sequences, less than 20% being singletons. V lost 4 bases, J lost 3 bases, and 11 bases stayed unmatched. Germline CDR1 and CDR2: DFQATT and SNEGSKA (reference sequence). This CDR3 is built from 15 residues. Sample: PBMCs or a T cell subset sorted from them (not recorded which). The rearrangement links TRBV20-1 to TRBJ1-1; 7 bases are shared with TRBD1. The receptor's source is a man aged 18 to 29 who had mild COVID-19 (a few samples of this study predate the infection). Cell type and time point are not known. The CDR3 protein is CSAKRAGTVDTEAFF. CDR3 coding DNA: TGCAGTGCTAAAAGGGCCGGGACAGTAGACACTGAAGCTTTCTTT.